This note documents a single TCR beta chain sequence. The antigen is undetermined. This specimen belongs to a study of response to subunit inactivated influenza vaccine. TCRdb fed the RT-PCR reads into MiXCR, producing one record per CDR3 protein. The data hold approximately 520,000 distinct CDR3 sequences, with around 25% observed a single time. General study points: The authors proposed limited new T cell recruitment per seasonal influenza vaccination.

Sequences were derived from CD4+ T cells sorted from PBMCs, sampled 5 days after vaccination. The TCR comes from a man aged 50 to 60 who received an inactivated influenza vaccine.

The CDR3 coding sequence is TGTGCCAGCAGCAGTCGATGGGGGGACGAGCAGTACTTC. It translates to CASSSRWGDEQYF. The rearrangement uses TRBV9 and TRBJ2-7, with TRBD2 as a possible D gene (6 bases). Germline values: CDR1 SGDLS, CDR2 YYNGEE. There are 13 residues in the CDR3. The V end was cut by 4 bases, the J end by 5 bases, with 13 bases between.